This T cell receptor (beta chain) was sequenced for a study of blood T cell repertoires in COVID-19. Trimming stripped 0 bases from V and 3 bases from J, with 7 bases between. The CDR3 is 15 residues long. Germline lookup yields CDR1 SGHDT and CDR2 YYEEEE. The table came from immunoSEQ multiplex PCR; TCRdb's copy has only in-frame clones and leaves some out. This repertoire shows more than 300,000 clones, approximately 93% found once; its top ten account for just over 0.85%. The sample was PBMCs or T cells enriched from blood (not recorded which). This TCR was sampled from a woman between 40 and 50 years old who had been exposed to COVID-19. The V call is TRBV5-6, the J call TRBJ1-6; unclear D gene. The CDR3 region has the DNA TGTGCCAGCAGCTTGGGGCAGATCTATAATTCACCCCTCCACTTT. Amino acids: CASSLGQIYNSPLHF.